The 2 T cell receptor beta chains given below trace back to one sample, sequenced in a study of T-cell reconstitution after alpha-beta-depleted transplantation in children. Unique molecular identifiers tagged the TCRbeta library. TCRdb passed the PCR reads through MiXCR, listing each CDR3 protein once. The table has roughly 790,000 distinct CDR3 sequences, about 15% seen once. The specimen comprised PBMCs, mostly from graft donor cells, sampled 360 days after TCRalphabeta/CD19-depleted stem cell transplant. Receptors originate from a male patient aged 10 to 17 who had a stem cell transplant for acute lymphoblastic leukemia, so the T cells may come from the graft donor.

CDR3 coding DNA: TGTGCCAGCTCATTCTCCAGCGGAAGCGTCTACAATGAGCAGTTCTTC. Protein product: CASSFSSGSVYNEQFF. The V call is TRBV18, the J call TRBJ2-1, with D possibly being TRBD2 (5 bases). The germline V and J ends were trimmed by 5 bases and 3 bases, with 17 bases remaining between them. Germline V lookup: CDR1 KGHSH, CDR2 LQKENI. The CDR3 is made up of 16 amino acids.

This chain joins TRBV7-2 and TRBJ2-2; 9 bases align to TRBD2. Germline CDR1 is SGHTA and CDR2 is FQGNSA. The V gene end was trimmed by 1 base and the J gene end by 2 bases; junction bases not matched to a gene: 5. The CDR3 length is 17 residues. CDR3: CASSLGLAGINTGELFF. For the CDR3, the DNA is TGTGCCAGCAGCTTAGGGCTAGCGGGAATAAACACCGGGGAGCTGTTTTTT.